The 32 T cell receptor beta chains given below trace back to one sample, sequenced in a study of identifying expanded T cells in peripheral blood. Sequenced by immunoSEQ multiplex PCR; TCRdb stores in-frame clones only, minus some. The sample includes 95,000 to 100,000 clones, approximately 88% seen only once; the top ten take roughly 17%. Sequencing was performed on blood. The receptor set was obtained from a person between 18 and 70 years old in good health.

This rearrangement joins TRBV18 to TRBJ1-1; D gene ambiguous. Germline loops: CDR1 KGHSH, CDR2 LQKENI. Deletions cut 2 bases from V and 7 bases from J, with 11 bases between. The CDR3 spans 13 residues. The CDR3 region is CASSPSSQLEAFF. CDR3 DNA: TGTGCCAGCTCACCAAGCTCCCAGCTTGAAGCTTTCTTT.

The V call is TRBV13, the J call TRBJ2-7; weak D call: TRBD2 (6 bases). Germline lookup yields CDR1 PRHDT and CDR2 FYEKMQ (reference sequence). This CDR3 is built from 12 residues. V lost 10 bases to trimming and J lost 3 bases, with 13 bases between them. DNA of the CDR3: TGTGCCACCGGAGGGGTTGACTACGAGCAGTACTTC. This gives the protein CATGGVDYEQYF.

The CDR3 DNA is TGTGCCAGCAGCGTCCACAGGTACAATGAGCAGTTCTTC. Residues: CASSVHRYNEQFF. This chain connects TRBV11-3 to TRBJ2-1, with a tentative D call TRBD1 (5 bases). The CDR3 totals 13 residues. Germline assignment: CDR1 SGHNT and CDR2 YENEEA. Trimming removed 5 bases from V and 4 bases from J, with 9 bases in between.

This sequence joins TRBV28 and TRBJ2-1, with D possibly TRBD1 on 5 matching bases. Germline lookup yields CDR1 MDHEN and CDR2 SYDVKM. V lost 3 bases and J 3 bases, leaving 12 bases between the germline ends. The CDR3 runs to 15 residues. In DNA, the CDR3 is TGTGCCAGCAGTTTGGATTCAGGGTACTACAATGAGCAGTTCTTC. Protein product: CASSLDSGYYNEQFF.

V and J are TRBV29-1 and TRBJ2-5; no definite D call. V lost 8 bases and J lost 1, with 11 bases in between. The CDR3 has 12 amino acids. Germline assignment: CDR1 SQVTM and CDR2 ANQGSEA. In DNA, the CDR3 is TGCAGCTTCTGGACCGTCCAAGAGACCCAGTACTTC. It translates to CSFWTVQETQYF.

V gene TRBV19 combines with J gene TRBJ2-3, with a possible D match to TRBD2 (7 bases). Trimming cost V 11 bases and J 5 bases, with 23 bases left between them. The germline V gene encodes CDR1 LNHDA and CDR2 SQIVND (reference sequence). This CDR3 contains 15 residues. CDR3 region: CAAGPGGLTLDTQYF. CDR3 in DNA: TGTGCCGCCGGACCGGGGGGCCTTACCTTAGATACGCAGTATTTT.

The chain is built from TRBV6-5 and TRBJ1-3; D is possibly TRBD1 (5 bases). Trimming stripped 2 bases from V and 7 bases from J, with 18 bases between. CDR1 is MNHEY and CDR2 is SVGAGI in the germline V gene. This CDR3 spans 16 amino acids. The CDR3 DNA follows: TGTGCCAGCAGTTACCGTGGGACCCTAGCCTCCAACACCATATATTTT. Protein product: CASSYRGTLASNTIYF.

V and J are TRBV5-6 and TRBJ1-2; D is undetermined. V gave up 2 bases and J gave up 1 base, with 15 bases separating them. From germline, CDR1 is SGHDT and CDR2 YYEEEE. The CDR3 is 16 residues long. CDR3 protein: CASSLGAWGGNYGYTF. The CDR3 coding sequence is TGTGCCAGCAGCTTAGGCGCATGGGGAGGTAACTATGGCTACACCTTC.

The chain combines TRBV15 with TRBJ2-5, with D tentatively TRBD1 (6 bases). The CDR3 length is 12 residues. Germline values: CDR1 LNHNV, CDR2 YYDKDF (reference sequence). V lost 8 bases and J 4 bases, leaving 11 bases between the germline ends. The CDR3 nucleotides are TGTGCCACCCGCCAGGGGCGAGAGACCCAGTACTTC. It yields the protein CATRQGRETQYF.

This clone has only one observation. The chain carries TRBV7-2 and TRBJ2-3; TRBD2 aligns across 12 bases. V was clipped by 1 base and J by 5 bases; unmatched bases: 7. The CDR3 length is 17 residues. Germline values: CDR1 SGHTA, CDR2 FQGNSA. CDR3 sequence: CASSLGTLAGGLDTQYF. The CDR3 bases are TGTGCCAGCAGCTTAGGGACGCTAGCGGGGGGGTTAGATACGCAGTATTTT.

The chain joins TRBV4-3 to TRBJ2-7; unclear D gene. The V gene lost 1 base and the J gene lost 4 bases, with 11 bases spanning the gap. Per the germline V gene, CDR1 is LGHNA and CDR2 is YSLEER. This CDR3 contains 14 residues. CDR3 nucleotides: TGCGCCAGCAGCCAAGGGCTTTTTGGTTACGAGCAGTACTTC. Encoded protein: CASSQGLFGYEQYF.

The chain combines TRBV7-2 with TRBJ2-3; D perhaps matches TRBD2 (6 bases). The germline gives CDR1 SGHTA, CDR2 FQGNSA. The CDR3 has 14 amino acids. Deletions cut 2 bases from V and 2 bases from J, with 8 bases between. In nucleotides, the CDR3 is TGTGCCAGCAGCTTATTAGCGGACACAGATACGCAGTATTTT. Translated, it gives CASSLLADTDTQYF.

This clone counts as medium-sized. The chain has TRBV19 and TRBJ2-5, with TRBD2 identical over 11 bases. Per the germline V gene, CDR1 is LNHDA and CDR2 is SQIVND (reference sequence). V gave up 8 bases and J gave up 9 bases; unmatched junction bases: 8. This CDR3 region has 13 residues. CDR3 nucleotide sequence: TGTGCCAGTGCCGAACTAGCGGGGGTGGCCCAGTACTTC. Its translation: CASAELAGVAQYF.

This chain connects TRBV7-2 to TRBJ2-7; D might be TRBD2 (7 bases). The length of the CDR3 is 13 residues. Trimming removed 5 bases from V and 2 bases from J, with 10 bases in between. Germline lookup yields CDR1 SGHTA and CDR2 FQGNSA. The CDR3 spells CASSPGGPYEQYF. The CDR3 DNA sequence: TGTGCCAGCAGCCCCGGGGGGCCCTACGAGCAGTACTTC.

J is TRBJ1-6 and V is TRBV10-3; 7 positions match TRBD1. Losses at the gene ends were 8 bases for V and 9 bases for J; bases not matched to a gene: 13. CDR1 is ENHRY, CDR2 SYGVKD, per germline. There are 15 residues in the CDR3. CDR3 amino acids: CAIGGSQGGSSPLHF. CDR3 nucleotide sequence: TGTGCCATCGGGGGGTCTCAGGGGGGCAGTTCACCCCTCCACTTT.

V usage is TRBV6-1 and J usage is TRBJ1-4; D not resolved. The V and J ends lost 1 base and 5 bases respectively, with 11 bases between them. The CDR3 runs 15 residues. From germline, CDR1 is MNHNS and CDR2 SASEGT. The CDR3: CASSEVAGANEKLFF. CDR3 DNA sequence: TGTGCCAGCAGTGAAGTGGCAGGCGCCAATGAAAAACTGTTTTTT.

The V and J genes are TRBV6-6 and TRBJ2-7, with D possibly TRBD2 on 5 matching bases. This CDR3 has 13 residues. Trimming took 2 bases from V and 7 from J, leaving 12 bases between them. Looked up from germline, CDR1 is MNHNY and CDR2 is SVGAGI (reference sequence). CDR3 DNA sequence: TGTGCCAGCAGTTACCCCTCTACGGGGGAGCAGTACTTC. Amino acids: CASSYPSTGEQYF.

This clone was detected only a few times. The chain carries TRBV7-3 and TRBJ1-6; weak D call: TRBD1 (5 bases). The germline V gene encodes CDR1 SGHTA and CDR2 FQGTGA. V was pared by 5 bases and J by 0 bases, with 14 bases between. The CDR3 is made up of 17 amino acids. The CDR3 spells CASSPRGGSSYNSPLHF. Written as DNA, the CDR3 is TGTGCCAGCAGCCCCCGGGGGGGGAGCTCCTATAATTCACCCCTCCACTTT.

The V call is TRBV19, the J call TRBJ2-7; no firm D call. The CDR3 is 14 residues long. Trimming took off 3 bases at V and 0 bases at J, with 9 bases between the two ends. CDR1 and CDR2 (germline): LNHDA, SQIVND (reference sequence). This CDR3 is CASSIKAGSYEQYF. The CDR3 DNA is TGTGCCAGTAGTATCAAGGCAGGCTCCTACGAGCAGTACTTC.

The chain links TRBV9 to TRBJ2-5, with D perhaps matching TRBD1 or TRBD2 (6 bases each). The germline V gene encodes CDR1 SGDLS and CDR2 YYNGEE. This CDR3 has 18 residues. Trimming took 0 bases from V and 2 from J, leaving 20 bases between them. This CDR3 is CASSVGWGAGTWQETQYF. In nucleotides, the CDR3 is TGTGCCAGCAGCGTAGGCTGGGGGGCGGGGACCTGGCAAGAGACCCAGTACTTC.

This clone was observed a single time. The rearrangement uses TRBV4-3 and TRBJ1-3, with a tentative D call TRBD1 (5 bases). CDR1 LGHNA and CDR2 YSLEER come from the germline V gene. There are 15 residues in the CDR3. Between the trimmed V and J ends, which lost 1 base and 0 bases, there was a span of 7 bases. The CDR3 sequence is CASSQARGSGNTIYF. CDR3 nucleotide sequence: TGCGCCAGCAGCCAAGCAAGGGGCTCTGGAAACACCATATATTTT.

The genes are TRBV6-5 and TRBJ1-6; D possibly corresponds to TRBD1 (5 bases). Per germline, CDR1 MNHEY and CDR2 SVGAGI. The CDR3 has 12 residues. Trimming removed 5 bases from V and 14 bases from J, with 13 bases in between. The CDR3 sequence is CASSAGRRALHF. CDR3 DNA: TGTGCCAGCAGTGCAGGCCGCAGGGCCCTCCACTTT.

This chain links TRBV5-6 with TRBJ2-7, with 8 bases lining up with TRBD1. This CDR3 is 14 amino acids long. Trimming at V came to 2 bases and at J to 3 bases, leaving 4 bases not matched to a gene. The V gene's germline CDR1 is SGHDT and CDR2 YYEEEE. CDR3 amino acids: CASSFGQGFYEQYF. The CDR3, as DNA: TGTGCCAGCAGCTTTGGACAGGGTTTCTACGAGCAGTACTTC.

The genes are TRBV5-6 and TRBJ1-5, with D uncertain. The CDR3 has 15 amino acids. CDR1 and CDR2 from the germline V gene are SGHDT and YYEEEE. V dropped 0 bases and J dropped 3 bases, with 10 bases sitting between them. The CDR3 coding sequence is TGTGCCAGCAGCTTGGGGTCGCGTTTCAATCAGCCCCAGCATTTT. Its translation: CASSLGSRFNQPQHF.

This clone was counted a single time. At the DNA level, this CDR3 is encoded by other sequences in the same sample as well. The rearrangement links TRBV4-1 to TRBJ1-4; D remains unclear. CDR1 MGHRA and CDR2 YSYEKL come from the germline V gene. This CDR3 has 12 residues. V lost 0 bases to trimming and J lost 7 bases, with 3 bases between them. The CDR3 coding sequence is TGCGCCAGCAGCCAAGATGGTGAAAAACTGTTTTTT. It yields the protein CASSQDGEKLFF.

The rearrangement uses TRBV4-3 and TRBJ1-1; no clear D. Deletions cut 3 bases from V and 4 bases from J, with 15 bases between. Germline loops: CDR1 LGHNA, CDR2 YSLEER. This CDR3 has 15 amino acids. CDR3 amino acids: CASSQVVLDGTEAFF. CDR3 DNA: TGCGCCAGCAGCCAGGTTGTCCTGGATGGCACTGAAGCTTTCTTT.

The chain links TRBV11-2 to TRBJ1-1; 10 nucleotides agree with TRBD1. CDR1 is SGHAT, CDR2 FQNNGV, per germline. Trimming at V came to 4 bases and at J to 11 bases, leaving 7 bases not matched to a gene. The CDR3 loop spans 13 amino acids. The CDR3 spells CASSSDRGLEAFF. The CDR3 bases are TGTGCCAGCAGCTCCGACAGGGGGCTGGAGGCTTTCTTT.

The chain joins TRBV9 to TRBJ2-2; D is unresolved. This CDR3 region has 13 residues. Germline loops: CDR1 SGDLS, CDR2 YYNGEE. V lost 4 bases, J lost 1 base, and 5 bases lay in between. This CDR3 is CASSFGNTGELFF. CDR3 sequence (DNA): TGTGCCAGCAGCTTCGGGAACACCGGGGAGCTGTTTTTT.

The rearrangement links TRBV6-6 to TRBJ2-1, with 8 nucleotides matching TRBD1. This CDR3 has 16 amino acids. Losses at the gene ends were 0 bases for V and 5 bases for J; bases not matched to a gene: 6. CDR1 and CDR2 (germline): MNHNY, SVGAGI (reference sequence). The DNA of the CDR3 is TGTGCCAGCAGTTACTCCCCGGGACAGGTCCACAATGAGCAGTTCTTC. It specifies CASSYSPGQVHNEQFF.

The chain carries TRBV29-1 and TRBJ2-1; possible D gene TRBD1, 7 bases. Per the germline V gene, CDR1 is SQVTM and CDR2 is ANQGSEA. V was pared by 5 bases and J by 8 bases, with 19 bases between. The CDR3 sequence is 14 residues long. CDR3 DNA sequence: TGCAGCGTTCTACCAGGGGGGATTCTCTATGAGCAGTTCTTC. It yields the protein CSVLPGGILYEQFF.

V is TRBV28 and J is TRBJ1-5; perhaps TRBD1 as D (5 bases). Deletions cut 4 bases from V and 5 bases from J, with 12 bases between. CDR1 and CDR2 (germline): MDHEN, SYDVKM. CDR3 length: 14 amino acids. The CDR3 loop is CASSSGFVDQPQHF. The CDR3 nucleotides are TGTGCCAGCAGTTCAGGGTTCGTGGATCAGCCCCAGCATTTT.

The chain employs TRBV5-1 and TRBJ2-6, with D unresolved. The CDR3 runs 18 residues. Trimming shortened V by 6 bases and J by 0 bases, and 19 bases separated the two germline ends. The V gene's germline CDR1 is SGHRS and CDR2 YFSETQ. CDR3 sequence reads: CASTLRPGYFSGANVLTF. The CDR3 nucleotides read TGCGCCAGCACCCTAAGACCCGGGTATTTCTCTGGGGCCAACGTCCTGACTTTC.